This T cell receptor beta chain is drawn from a study of T and B cells in COVID-19 patients. The wider study: Blood was sampled from COVID-19 patients who were either actively infected or recovered.

The V end was cut by 3 bases, the J end by 3 bases, with 12 bases between. Germline V gene data show CDR1 as SGHDT and CDR2 as YYEEEE. CDR3 length: 14 amino acids. This clonotype is medium-sized within its sample. The antigen remains unidentified. Multiplex PCR with BIOMED2 TRB-A/B primer pools amplified TRB rearrangements. TCRdb independently ran MiXCR on the multiplex PCR reads; one entry per CDR3 protein. The table lists over a thousand distinct CDR3 sequences, 15% to 20% of them singletons. Notes on the study in general: Active COVID-19 showed highly clonal TRB repertoires; recovery showed diversity and richness above healthy donors. Patients with COVID-19 reportedly showed strongly skewed T cell receptor beta variable and joining gene usage. Of 2,331 TCR clusters found only in the recovered cohort, a few dozen had low generation probability.

Each TRB amplification used 250-500 ng of genomic DNA from blood. V and J are TRBV5-6 and TRBJ1-2; D is unclear. Sequencing input: blood. This TCR was sampled from a human donor with active COVID-19. Written as DNA, the CDR3 is TGTGCCAGCAGCTCCCGGACTAATTACTATGGCTACACCTTC. It translates to CASSSRTNYYGYTF.